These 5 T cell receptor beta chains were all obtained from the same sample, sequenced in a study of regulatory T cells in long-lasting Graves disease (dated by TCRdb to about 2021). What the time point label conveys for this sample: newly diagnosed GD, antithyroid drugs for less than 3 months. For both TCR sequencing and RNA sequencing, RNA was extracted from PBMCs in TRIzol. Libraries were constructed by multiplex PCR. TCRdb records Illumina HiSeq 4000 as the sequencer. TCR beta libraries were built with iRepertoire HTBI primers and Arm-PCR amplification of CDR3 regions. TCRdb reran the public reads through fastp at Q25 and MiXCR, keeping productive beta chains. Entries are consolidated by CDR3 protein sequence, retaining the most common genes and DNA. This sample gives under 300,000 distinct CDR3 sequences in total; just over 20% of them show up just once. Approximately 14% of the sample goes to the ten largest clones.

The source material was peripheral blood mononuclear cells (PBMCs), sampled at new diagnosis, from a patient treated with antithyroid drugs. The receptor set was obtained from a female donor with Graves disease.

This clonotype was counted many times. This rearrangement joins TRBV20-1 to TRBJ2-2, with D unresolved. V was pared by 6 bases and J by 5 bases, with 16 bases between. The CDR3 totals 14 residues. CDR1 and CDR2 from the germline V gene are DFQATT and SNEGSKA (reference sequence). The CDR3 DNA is TGCAGTGCGTACGAAGGCCCTGGGACCGGGGAGCTGTTTTTT. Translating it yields CSAYEGPGTGELFF.

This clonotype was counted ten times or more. The CDR3 bases are TGTGCCAGCAGTTTTCGACCCCCGACGGACTATGGCTACACCTTC. It is translated as CASSFRPPTDYGYTF. The chain uses TRBV28 and TRBJ1-2; D remains ambiguous. The germline V gene encodes CDR1 MDHEN and CDR2 SYDVKM. V lost 3 bases and J 3 bases, leaving 14 bases between the germline ends. There are 15 residues in the CDR3.

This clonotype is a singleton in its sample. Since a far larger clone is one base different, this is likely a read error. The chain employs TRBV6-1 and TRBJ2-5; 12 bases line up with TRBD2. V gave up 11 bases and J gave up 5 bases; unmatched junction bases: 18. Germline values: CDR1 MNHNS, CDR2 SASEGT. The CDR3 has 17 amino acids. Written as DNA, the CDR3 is TGTGCCGTCAGTGAGTCAGGTGGACTAGCGGGAATGGAGACCCAGTACTTC. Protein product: CAVSESGGLAGMETQYF.

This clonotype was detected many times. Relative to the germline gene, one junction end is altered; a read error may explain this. The chain's CDR3 is CASSLDRSEANVLTF. The CDR3, as DNA: TGTGCCAGCAGCTTAGACCGCTCTGAGGCCAACGTCCTGACTTTC. The chain has TRBV11-2 and TRBJ2-6; D not resolved. Germline V gene data show CDR1 as SGHAT and CDR2 as FQNNGV. The CDR3 runs to 15 residues.

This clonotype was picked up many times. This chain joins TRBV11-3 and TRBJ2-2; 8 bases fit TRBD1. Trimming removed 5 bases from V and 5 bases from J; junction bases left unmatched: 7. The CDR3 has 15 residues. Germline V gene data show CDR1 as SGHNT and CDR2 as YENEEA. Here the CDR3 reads CASSHRQGKTGELFF. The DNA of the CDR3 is TGTGCCAGCAGCCACAGACAGGGGAAAACCGGGGAGCTGTTTTTT.